The rows below give T cell receptor beta chains drawn from one sample of a study of regulatory T cells in long-lasting Graves disease. TCRdb independently ran MiXCR on the multiplex PCR reads; one entry per CDR3 protein. The sample carries 600,000 to 650,000 distinct CDR3 sequences, approximately 15% recorded once. The data also belong to a second study, concerning T cells in Graves' hyperthyroidism and ophthalmopathy.

Material: peripheral blood mononuclear cells (PBMCs), obtained at new diagnosis, from a patient treated with antithyroid drugs. Source of these receptors: a woman in her twenties or thirties with Graves disease. CDR3s leave out the opening cysteine and the closing phenylalanine or tryptophan.

cdr3_length	j_call	v_call	cdr3_aa
13	TRBJ2-7	TRBV7-9	ASRHGGSAYYEQY
14	TRBJ1-2	TRBV28	ASSASPGQGDYGYT
15	TRBJ2-6	TRBV4-2	ASSQDRGLSGANVLT
12	TRBJ2-1	TRBV28	ASDKEGANSEQF
14	TRBJ1-4	TRBV7-2	ASSLAPRESNEKLF
13	TRBJ2-1	TRBV28	ASRQTGWPGNEQF
13	TRBJ2-7	TRBV2	ASRTDRRRIYEQY
11	NA	TRBV28	ASSSRNQETQY
13	TRBJ2-3	TRBV28	ASSFGRGRPDTQY
13	TRBJ1-5	TRBV6-1	ASSLDRPSNQPQH
12	TRBJ1-3	TRBV28	ASSTLVPGYTIY
9	TRBJ1-4	TRBV6-1	ASARSEKLF
11	TRBJ2-7	TRBV20-1	SARNPGYYEQY
15	TRBJ2-1	TRBV12-3/TRBV12-4	ASSEADRASSYNEQF
13	TRBJ2-3	TRBV14	ASSQGLRRTDTQY
10	TRBJ2-7	TRBV6-2/TRBV6-3	ASSYPTYEQY
16	TRBJ2-3	TRBV20-1	SARKGLAGGPNPDTQY
13	TRBJ2-3	TRBV24-1	ATSTGLGNTDTQY
15	TRBJ2-2	TRBV19	ASTRWTSGRPSGELF
10	TRBJ1-4	TRBV28	ASSLLNEKLF
15	TRBJ1-4	TRBV25-1	ASSEQRGGRANEKLF
13	TRBJ2-3	TRBV2	ASSAGGKITDTQY
13	TRBJ2-1	TRBV11-2	ASVGSAEAKNEQF
13	TRBJ1-2	TRBV4-1	ASSQEGTGIYGYT
12	TRBJ2-1	TRBV28	ASSLTAGANEQF
10	TRBJ1-2	TRBV7-3	ASGMPNYGYT
11	TRBJ1-5	TRBV15	ATRGGIDQPQH
10	TRBJ2-6	TRBV2	AGHSGANVLT
11	TRBJ1-2	TRBV2	ASRTATNYGYT
14	TRBJ2-3	TRBV18	ASSPTTSGSSDTQY